A single TCR beta chain is shown here with its context. Its antigen is unknown. The sample comes from a study of graft-versus-host responses after intestinal transplantation. Study-wide context: As for transplant type, recipients had multivisceral, liver-intestinal, or isolated intestinal grafts.

Study findings and constraints: Graft-donor T cell macrochimerism coincided with high graft-versus-host to host-versus-graft clonal ratios in allografts.

Only in-frame clones appear in the TCRdb table, and some are missing; sequencing was by immunoSEQ multiplex PCR. The table has 57,000 or so clones, 91% seen once; the top ten hold about 2.9%. Looked up from germline, CDR1 is MGHRA and CDR2 is YSYEKL. This CDR3 is built from 16 residues. V lost 0 bases and J 0 bases, leaving 8 bases between the germline ends. The chain carries TRBV4-1 and TRBJ2-2, with D maybe TRBD1 (5 bases). The sequenced sample was PBMCs, obtained approximately 120 days after intestinal transplantation. This sequence originates from a human patient who received an intestinal transplant, so some T cells may come from the graft donor. Written as DNA, the CDR3 is TGCGCCAGCAGCCAAGAACCAGGGTCGAACACCGGGGAGCTGTTTTTT. This translates into CASSQEPGSNTGELFF.